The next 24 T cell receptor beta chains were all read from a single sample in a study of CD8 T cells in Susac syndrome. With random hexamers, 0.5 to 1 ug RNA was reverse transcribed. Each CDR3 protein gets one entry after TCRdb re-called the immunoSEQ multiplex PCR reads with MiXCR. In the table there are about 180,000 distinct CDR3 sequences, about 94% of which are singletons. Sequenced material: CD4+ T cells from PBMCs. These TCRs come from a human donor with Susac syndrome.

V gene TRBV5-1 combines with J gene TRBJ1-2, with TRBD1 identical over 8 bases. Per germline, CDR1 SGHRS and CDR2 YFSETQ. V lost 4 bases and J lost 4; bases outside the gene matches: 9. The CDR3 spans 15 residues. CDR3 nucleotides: TGCGCCAGCAGCAACTCACAGGGGGGATTCTATGGCTACACCTTC. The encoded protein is CASSNSQGGFYGYTF.

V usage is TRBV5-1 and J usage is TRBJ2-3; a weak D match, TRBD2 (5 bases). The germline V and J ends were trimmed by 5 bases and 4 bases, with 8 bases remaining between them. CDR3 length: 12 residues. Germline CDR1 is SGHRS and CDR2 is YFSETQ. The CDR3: CASRKEADTQYF. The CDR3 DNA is TGCGCCAGCAGAAAGGAGGCAGATACGCAGTATTTT.

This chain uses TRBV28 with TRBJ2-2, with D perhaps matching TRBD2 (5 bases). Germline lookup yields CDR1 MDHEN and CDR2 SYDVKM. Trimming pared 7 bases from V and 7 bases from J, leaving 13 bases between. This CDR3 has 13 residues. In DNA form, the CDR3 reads TGTGCCAGCAACGTCCGGGATCTCGGGGAGCTGTTTTTT. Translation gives CASNVRDLGELFF.

CDR3 coding DNA: TGTGCCAGCAGCTTACTAGCGGGAGTAGGTGGAGATACGCAGTATTTT. This sequence encodes CASSLLAGVGGDTQYF. This chain uses TRBV7-2 with TRBJ2-3; 10 nucleotides line up with TRBD2. Germline assignment: CDR1 SGHTA and CDR2 FQGNSA. The CDR3 extends over 16 amino acids. The V and J ends lost 2 bases and 5 bases, in that order; junction bases with no gene match: 7.

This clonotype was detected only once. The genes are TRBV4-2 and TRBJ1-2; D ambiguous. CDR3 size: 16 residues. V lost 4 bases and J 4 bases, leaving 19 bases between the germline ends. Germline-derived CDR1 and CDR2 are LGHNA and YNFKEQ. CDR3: CASSLGGVREGYGYTF. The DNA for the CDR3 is TGTGCCAGCAGCCTGGGTGGGGTGAGGGAGGGCTATGGCTACACCTTC.

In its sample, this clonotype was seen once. Here the CDR3 reads CATSDWTGNSYNEQFF. DNA of the CDR3: TGTGCCACCAGTGACTGGACAGGGAACTCCTACAATGAGCAGTTCTTC. The chain joins TRBV24-1 to TRBJ2-1; 8 positions agree with TRBD1. There are 16 residues in the CDR3. The germline V gene has CDR1 KGHDR and CDR2 SFDVKD. J lost 0 bases, V lost 4 bases, and 4 bases had no gene match.

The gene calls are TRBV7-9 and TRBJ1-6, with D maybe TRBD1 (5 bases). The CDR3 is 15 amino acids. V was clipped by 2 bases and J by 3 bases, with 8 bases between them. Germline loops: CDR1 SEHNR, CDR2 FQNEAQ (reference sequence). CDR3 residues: CASSLPGNYNSPLHF. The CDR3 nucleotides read TGTGCCAGCAGCTTACCAGGGAACTATAATTCACCCCTCCACTTT.

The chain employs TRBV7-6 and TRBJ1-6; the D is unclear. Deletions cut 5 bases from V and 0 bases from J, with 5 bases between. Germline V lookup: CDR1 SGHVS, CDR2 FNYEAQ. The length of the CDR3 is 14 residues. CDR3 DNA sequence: TGTGCCAGCAGCGCAGGCTCCTATAATTCACCCCTCCACTTT. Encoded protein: CASSAGSYNSPLHF.

CDR3 in DNA: TGCAGTGCTAGTGGGGGGCTCTCCTACGAGCAGTACTTC. Protein: CSASGGLSYEQYF. This chain links TRBV20-1 with TRBJ2-7; D assignment may be TRBD1 or TRBD2 (6 bases each). Germline-derived CDR1 and CDR2 are DFQATT and SNEGSKA (reference sequence). The V and J ends lost 3 bases and 0 bases respectively, with 9 bases between them. The CDR3 spans 13 residues.

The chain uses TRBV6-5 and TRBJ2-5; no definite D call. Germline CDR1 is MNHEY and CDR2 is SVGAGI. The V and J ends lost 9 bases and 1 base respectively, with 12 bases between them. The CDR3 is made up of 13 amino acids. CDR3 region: CARLNCLQETQYF. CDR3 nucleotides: TGTGCCAGGTTGAATTGTCTCCAAGAGACCCAGTACTTC.

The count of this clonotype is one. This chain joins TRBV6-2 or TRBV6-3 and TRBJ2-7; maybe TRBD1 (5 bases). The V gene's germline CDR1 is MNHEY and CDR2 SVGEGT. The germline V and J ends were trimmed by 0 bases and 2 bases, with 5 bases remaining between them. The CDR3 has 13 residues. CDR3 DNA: TGTGCCAGCAGTTACTCAGGGGCCTACGAGCAGTACTTC. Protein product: CASSYSGAYEQYF.

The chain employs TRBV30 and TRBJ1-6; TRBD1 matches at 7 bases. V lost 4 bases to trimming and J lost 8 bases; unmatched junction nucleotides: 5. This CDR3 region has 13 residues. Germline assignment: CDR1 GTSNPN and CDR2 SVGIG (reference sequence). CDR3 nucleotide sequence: TGTGCCTGGATAGCAGGGGGAGATTCACCCCTCCACTTT. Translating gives CAWIAGGDSPLHF.

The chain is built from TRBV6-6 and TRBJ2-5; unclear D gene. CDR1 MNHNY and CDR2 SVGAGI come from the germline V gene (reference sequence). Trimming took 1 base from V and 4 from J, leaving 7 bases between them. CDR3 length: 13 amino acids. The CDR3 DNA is TGTGCCAGCAGTTACTTCGGGTCAGAGACCCAGTACTTC. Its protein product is CASSYFGSETQYF.

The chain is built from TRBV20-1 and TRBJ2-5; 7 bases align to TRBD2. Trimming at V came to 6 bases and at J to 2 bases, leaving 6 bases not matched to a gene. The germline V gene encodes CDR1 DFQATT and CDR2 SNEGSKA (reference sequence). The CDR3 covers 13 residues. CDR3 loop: CSATLGLQETQYF. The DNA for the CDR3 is TGCAGTGCGACCCTGGGACTACAAGAGACCCAGTACTTC.

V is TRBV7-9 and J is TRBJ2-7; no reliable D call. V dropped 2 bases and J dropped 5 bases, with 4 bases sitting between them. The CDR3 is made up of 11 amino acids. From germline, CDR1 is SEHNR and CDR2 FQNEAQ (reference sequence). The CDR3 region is CASSLNHEQYF. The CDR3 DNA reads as TGTGCCAGCAGCTTAAACCACGAGCAGTACTTC.

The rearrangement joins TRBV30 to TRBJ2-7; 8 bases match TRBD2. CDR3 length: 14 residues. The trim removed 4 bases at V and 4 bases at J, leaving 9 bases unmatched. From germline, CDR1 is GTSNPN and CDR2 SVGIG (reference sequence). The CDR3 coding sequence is TGTGCCTGGAAGTCGGCGGGAGGAGGGTACGAGCAGTACTTC. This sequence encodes CAWKSAGGGYEQYF.

CDR3 sequence reads: CASSFLWTGAYNEQFF. In DNA, the CDR3 is TGTGCCAGCAGTTTCCTTTGGACAGGTGCATACAATGAGCAGTTCTTC. The chain recombines TRBV28 with TRBJ2-1; the match to TRBD1 covers 7 bases. The CDR3 covers 16 residues. Trimming cost V 3 bases and J 4 bases; bases outside gene matches: 9. Germline values: CDR1 MDHEN, CDR2 SYDVKM.

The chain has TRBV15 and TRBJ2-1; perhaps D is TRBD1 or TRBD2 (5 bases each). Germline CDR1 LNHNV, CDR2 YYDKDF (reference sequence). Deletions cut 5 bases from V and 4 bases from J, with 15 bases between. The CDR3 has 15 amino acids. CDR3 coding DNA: TGTGCCACCAGCCCCGGGACCGAACTTTACAATGAGCAGTTCTTC. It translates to CATSPGTELYNEQFF.

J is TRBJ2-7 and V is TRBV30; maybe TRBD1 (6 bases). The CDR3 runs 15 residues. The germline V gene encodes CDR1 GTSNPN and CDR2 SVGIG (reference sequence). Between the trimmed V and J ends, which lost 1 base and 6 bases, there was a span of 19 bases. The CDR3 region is CAWSALVAGVGEQYF. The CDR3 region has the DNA TGTGCCTGGAGTGCTCTAGTAGCAGGGGTCGGCGAGCAGTACTTC.

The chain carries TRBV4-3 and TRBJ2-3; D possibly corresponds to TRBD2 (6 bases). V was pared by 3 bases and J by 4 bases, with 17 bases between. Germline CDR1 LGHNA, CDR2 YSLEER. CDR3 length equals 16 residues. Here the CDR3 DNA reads TGCGCCAGCAGCCAGGGAGGACGGGTCGTGGCAGATACGCAGTATTTT. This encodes CASSQGGRVVADTQYF.

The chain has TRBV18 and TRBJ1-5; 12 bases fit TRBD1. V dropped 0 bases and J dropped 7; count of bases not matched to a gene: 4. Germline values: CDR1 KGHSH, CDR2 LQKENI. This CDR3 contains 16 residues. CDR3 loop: CASSPPGQGAEQPQHF. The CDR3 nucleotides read TGTGCCAGCTCACCACCGGGACAGGGGGCAGAACAGCCCCAGCATTTT.

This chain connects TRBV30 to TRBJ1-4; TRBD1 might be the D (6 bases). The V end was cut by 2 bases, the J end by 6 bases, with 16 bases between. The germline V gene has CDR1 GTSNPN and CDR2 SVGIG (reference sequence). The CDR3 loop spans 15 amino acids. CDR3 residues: CAWSSPGHEDEKLFF. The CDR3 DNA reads TGTGCCTGGAGTTCCCCGGGACACGAGGATGAAAAACTGTTTTTT.

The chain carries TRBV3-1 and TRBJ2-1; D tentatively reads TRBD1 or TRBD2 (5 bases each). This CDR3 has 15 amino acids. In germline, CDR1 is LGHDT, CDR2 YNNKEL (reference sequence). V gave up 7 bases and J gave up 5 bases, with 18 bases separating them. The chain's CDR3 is CASTPRAGSHNEQFF. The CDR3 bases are TGTGCCAGCACCCCGAGGGCAGGGAGCCACAATGAGCAGTTCTTC.

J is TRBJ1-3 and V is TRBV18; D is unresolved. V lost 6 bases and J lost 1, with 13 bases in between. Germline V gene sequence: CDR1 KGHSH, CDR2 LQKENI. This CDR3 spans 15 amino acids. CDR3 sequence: CASSPSTSSGNTIYF. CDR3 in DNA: TGTGCCAGCTCGCCTTCGACCTCTTCTGGAAACACCATATATTTT.